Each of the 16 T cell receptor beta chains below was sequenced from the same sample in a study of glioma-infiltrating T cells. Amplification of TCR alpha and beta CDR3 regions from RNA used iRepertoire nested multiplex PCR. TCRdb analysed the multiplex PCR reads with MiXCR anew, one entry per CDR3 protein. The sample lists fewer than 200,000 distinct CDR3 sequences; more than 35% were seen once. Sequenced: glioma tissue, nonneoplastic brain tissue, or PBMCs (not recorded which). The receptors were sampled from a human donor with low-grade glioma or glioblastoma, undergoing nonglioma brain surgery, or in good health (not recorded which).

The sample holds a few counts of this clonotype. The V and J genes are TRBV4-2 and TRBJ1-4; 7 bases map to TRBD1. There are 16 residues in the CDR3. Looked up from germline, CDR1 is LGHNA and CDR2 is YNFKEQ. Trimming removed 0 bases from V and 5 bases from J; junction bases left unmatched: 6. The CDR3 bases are TGTGCCAGCAGCCAAGACCCGGGACAGAGAAATGAAAAACTGTTTTTT. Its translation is CASSQDPGQRNEKLFF.

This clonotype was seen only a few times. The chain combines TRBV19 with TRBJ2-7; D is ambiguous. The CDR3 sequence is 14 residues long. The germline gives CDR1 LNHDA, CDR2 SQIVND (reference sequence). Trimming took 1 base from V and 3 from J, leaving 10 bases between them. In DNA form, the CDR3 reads TGTGCCAGTAGTATAGGGCTCCAGAGCTACGAGCAGTACTTC. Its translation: CASSIGLQSYEQYF.

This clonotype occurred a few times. CDR3 sequence: CASSFPGLAEQETQYF. The CDR3 DNA follows: TGTGCCAGCAGCTTTCCGGGACTAGCGGAACAAGAGACCCAGTACTTC. The V and J genes are TRBV5-4 and TRBJ2-5, with 11 bases identical to TRBD2. The CDR3 sequence is 16 residues long. Germline CDR1 SGHNT, CDR2 YYREEE (reference sequence). The V gene end was trimmed by 2 bases and the J gene end by 2 bases; junction bases not matched to a gene: 5.

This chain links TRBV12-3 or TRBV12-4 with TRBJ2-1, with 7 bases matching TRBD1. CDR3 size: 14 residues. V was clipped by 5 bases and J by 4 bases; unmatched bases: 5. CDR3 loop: CASSNRGLYNEQFF. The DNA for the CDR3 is TGTGCCAGCAGTAACAGGGGCCTGTACAATGAGCAGTTCTTC.

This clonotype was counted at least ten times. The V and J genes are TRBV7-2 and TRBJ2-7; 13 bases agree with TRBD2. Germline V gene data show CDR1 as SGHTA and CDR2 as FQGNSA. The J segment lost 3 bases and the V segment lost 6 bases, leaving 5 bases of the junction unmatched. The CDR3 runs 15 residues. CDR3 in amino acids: CASSPGLAGFYEQYF. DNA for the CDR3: TGTGCCAGCAGTCCGGGACTAGCGGGGTTCTACGAGCAGTACTTC.

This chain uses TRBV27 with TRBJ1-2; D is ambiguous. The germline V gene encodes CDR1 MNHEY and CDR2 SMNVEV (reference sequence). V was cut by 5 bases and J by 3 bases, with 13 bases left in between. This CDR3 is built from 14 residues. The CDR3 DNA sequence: TGTGCCAGCAGTGCACCGGGGTCGGACTATGGCTACACCTTC. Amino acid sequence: CASSAPGSDYGYTF.

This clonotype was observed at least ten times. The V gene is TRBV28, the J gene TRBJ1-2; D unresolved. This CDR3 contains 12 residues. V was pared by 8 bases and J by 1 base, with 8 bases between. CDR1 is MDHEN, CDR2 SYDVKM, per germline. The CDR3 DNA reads TGTGCCAGCGCGGGGAGTAACTATGGCTACACCTTC. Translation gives CASAGSNYGYTF.

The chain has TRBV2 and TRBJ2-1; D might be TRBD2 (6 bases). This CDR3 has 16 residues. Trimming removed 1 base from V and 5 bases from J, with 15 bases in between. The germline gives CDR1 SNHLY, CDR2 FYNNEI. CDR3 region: CASSEVMASADNEQFF. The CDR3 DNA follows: TGTGCCAGCAGTGAAGTGATGGCTAGCGCCGACAATGAGCAGTTCTTC.

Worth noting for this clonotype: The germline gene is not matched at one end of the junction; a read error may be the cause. The CDR3 DNA sequence: TGCTCCAGTAGTTCGACAGGGGGCAGGGGGGAGCTGTTTTTT. Translating it yields CSSSSTGGRGELFF. The rearrangement uses TRBV19 and TRBJ2-2; 10 bases map to TRBD1. Germline V gene sequence: CDR1 LNHDA, CDR2 SQIVND (reference sequence). This CDR3 comprises 14 residues.

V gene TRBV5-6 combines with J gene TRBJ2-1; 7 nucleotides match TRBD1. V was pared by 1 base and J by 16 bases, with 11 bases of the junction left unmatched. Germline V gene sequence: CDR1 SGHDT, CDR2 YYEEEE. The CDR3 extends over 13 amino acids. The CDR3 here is CASSLPTTGPTFF. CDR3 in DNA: TGTGCCAGCAGCTTGCCTACGACAGGGCCAACATTCTTC.

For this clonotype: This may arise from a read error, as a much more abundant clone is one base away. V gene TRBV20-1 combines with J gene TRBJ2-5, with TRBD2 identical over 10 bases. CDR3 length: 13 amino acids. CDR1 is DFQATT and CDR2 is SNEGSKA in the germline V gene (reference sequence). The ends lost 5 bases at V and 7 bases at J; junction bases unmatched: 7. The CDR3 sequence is CSALLSGRWTQYF. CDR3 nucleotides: TGCAGTGCTCTACTTAGCGGGAGGTGGACCCAGTACTTC.

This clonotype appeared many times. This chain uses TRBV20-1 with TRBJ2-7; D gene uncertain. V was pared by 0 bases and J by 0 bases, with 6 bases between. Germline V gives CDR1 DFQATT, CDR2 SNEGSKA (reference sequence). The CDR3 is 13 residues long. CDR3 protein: CSARDDRSYEQYF. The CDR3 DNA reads TGCAGTGCTAGAGATGACCGCTCCTACGAGCAGTACTTC.

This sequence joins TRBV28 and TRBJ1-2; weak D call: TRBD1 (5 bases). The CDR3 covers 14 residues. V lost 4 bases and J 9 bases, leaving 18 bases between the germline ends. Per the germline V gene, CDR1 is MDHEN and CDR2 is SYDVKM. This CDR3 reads CASSYKGRVYCYTF. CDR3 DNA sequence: TGTGCCAGCAGTTATAAGGGGAGGGTTTATTGCTACACCTTC.

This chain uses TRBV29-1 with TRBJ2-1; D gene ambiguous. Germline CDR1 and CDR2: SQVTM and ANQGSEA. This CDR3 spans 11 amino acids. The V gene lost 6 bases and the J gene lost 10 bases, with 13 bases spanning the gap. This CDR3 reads CSVVGIGEQFF. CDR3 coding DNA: TGCAGCGTGGTGGGGATCGGCGAGCAGTTCTTC.

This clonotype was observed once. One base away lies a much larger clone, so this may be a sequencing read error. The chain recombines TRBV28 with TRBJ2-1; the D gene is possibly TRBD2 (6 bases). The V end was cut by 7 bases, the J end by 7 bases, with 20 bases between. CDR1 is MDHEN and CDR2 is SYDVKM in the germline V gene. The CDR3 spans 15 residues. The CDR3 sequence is CASIQTIGSNNEQFF. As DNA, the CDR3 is TGTGCCAGCATCCAGACTATCGGGAGTAATAATGAGCAGTTCTTC. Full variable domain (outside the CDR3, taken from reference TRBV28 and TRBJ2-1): DVKVTQSSRYLVKRTGEKVFLECVQDMDHENMFWYRQDPGLGLRLIYFSYDVKMKEKGDIPEGYSVSREKKERFSLILESASTNQTSMYLCASIQTIGSNNEQFFGPGTRLTVL.

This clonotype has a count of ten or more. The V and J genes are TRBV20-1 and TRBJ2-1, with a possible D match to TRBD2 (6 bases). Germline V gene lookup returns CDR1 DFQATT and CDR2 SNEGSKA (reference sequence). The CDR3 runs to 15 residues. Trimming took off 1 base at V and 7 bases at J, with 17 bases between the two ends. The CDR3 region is CSARVWLANENEQFF. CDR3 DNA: TGCAGTGCTAGAGTTTGGCTAGCGAACGAGAATGAGCAGTTCTTC.